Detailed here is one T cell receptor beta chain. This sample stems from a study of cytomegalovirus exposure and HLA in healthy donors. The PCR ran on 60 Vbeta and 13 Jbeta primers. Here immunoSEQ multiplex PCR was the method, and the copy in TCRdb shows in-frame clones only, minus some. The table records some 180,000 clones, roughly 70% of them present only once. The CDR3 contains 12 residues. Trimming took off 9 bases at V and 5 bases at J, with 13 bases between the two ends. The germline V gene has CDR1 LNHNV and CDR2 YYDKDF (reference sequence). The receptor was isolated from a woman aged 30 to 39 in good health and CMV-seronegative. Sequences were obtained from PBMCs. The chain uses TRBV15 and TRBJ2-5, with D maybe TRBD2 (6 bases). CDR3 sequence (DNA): TGTGCCACGGGAGGAGCCAGGGAGACCCAGTACTTC. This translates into CATGGARETQYF.